Shown below are 4 T cell receptor beta chains from a single sample sequenced in a study of control samples from healthy donors and cancer patients. Clones were read by immunoSEQ multiplex PCR, and TCRdb kept only the in-frame ones, dropping some. The sample carries approximately 130,000 clones, approximately 87% recorded once. The source material was blood. These TCRs come from a man younger than 40 in good health.

J is TRBJ2-2 and V is TRBV5-1; no reliable D call. Per the germline V gene, CDR1 is SGHRS and CDR2 is YFSETQ. The CDR3 length is 13 residues. V lost 0 bases to trimming and J lost 7 bases, with 7 bases between them. CDR3 DNA: TGCGCCAGCAGCTTGGAAGGAATCGGGGAGCTGTTTTTT. The encoded protein is CASSLEGIGELFF.

The V and J genes are TRBV2 and TRBJ1-4; perhaps TRBD1 as D (6 bases). The V end was cut by 7 bases, the J end by 0 bases, with 15 bases between. The CDR3 spans 16 residues. Germline V gene sequence: CDR1 SNHLY, CDR2 FYNNEI. The CDR3 sequence: CASTSPGGSTNEKLFF. CDR3 nucleotide sequence: TGTGCCAGCACTTCGCCGGGGGGCTCAACTAATGAAAAACTGTTTTTT.

J is TRBJ1-3 and V is TRBV18, with 9 positions matching TRBD1. CDR1 and CDR2 from the germline V gene are KGHSH and LQKENI. Trimming removed 2 bases from V and 1 base from J; junction bases left unmatched: 6. The CDR3 extends over 17 amino acids. The CDR3 DNA reads as TGTGCCAGCTCACCAGCTCTTGGACAGGGGTCTGGAAACACCATATATTTT. Translated, it gives CASSPALGQGSGNTIYF.

V usage is TRBV5-1 and J usage is TRBJ2-2; D remains ambiguous. CDR3 size: 12 residues. CDR1 and CDR2 (germline): SGHRS, YFSETQ. Trimming removed 0 bases at V and 7 bases at J, with 4 bases between. CDR3 residues: CASSLDGGELFF. CDR3 sequence (DNA): TGCGCCAGCAGCTTGGATGGCGGGGAGCTGTTTTTT.